One and the same sample provided the 18 T cell receptor beta chains below, sequenced in a study of control samples from healthy donors and cancer patients. Clones were sequenced by immunoSEQ multiplex PCR, and TCRdb holds only the in-frame ones, with some missing. The repertoire has some 160,000 clones, approximately 90% of them found once; the top ten carry less than 0.75%. The specimen sequenced was blood. These TCRs come from a woman aged 25 to 39 in good health.

The chain is built from TRBV9 and TRBJ2-1; D might be TRBD1 or TRBD2, each matching 5 bases. Trimming removed 4 bases at V and 10 bases at J, with 12 bases between. Germline loops: CDR1 SGDLS, CDR2 YYNGEE. This CDR3 is 12 amino acids long. CDR3 amino acids: CASSLGTREQFF. The CDR3 nucleotides read TGTGCCAGCAGCCTCGGGACGAGGGAGCAGTTCTTC.

V and J are TRBV5-4 and TRBJ1-1; 8 bases match TRBD1. Germline V lookup: CDR1 SGHNT, CDR2 YYREEE (reference sequence). The CDR3 runs to 14 residues. The V segment lost 3 bases and the J segment 5 bases; nucleotides outside the gene matches: 6. The CDR3 protein is CASSSDREGTEAFF. CDR3 sequence (DNA): TGTGCCAGCAGCTCGGACAGGGAGGGAACTGAAGCTTTCTTT. Supplemented by reference TRBV5-4 and TRBJ1-1, the full variable domain reads ETGVTQSPTHLIKTRGQQVTLRCSSQSGHNTVSWYQQALGQGPQFIFQYYREEENGRGNFPPRFSGLQFPNYSSELNVNALELDDSALYLCASSSDREGTEAFFGQGTRLTVV.

The chain employs TRBV4-3 and TRBJ2-2; unclear D gene. Germline V gene lookup returns CDR1 LGHNA and CDR2 YSLEER. Trimming shortened V by 0 bases and J by 7 bases, and 12 bases separated the two germline ends. The CDR3 loop spans 15 amino acids. This chain's CDR3 is CASSQDLIVSGELFF. The DNA of the CDR3 is TGCGCCAGCAGCCAAGATCTTATAGTCAGCGGGGAGCTGTTTTTT.

V and J are TRBV5-4 and TRBJ1-2; D gene unclear. Germline V lookup: CDR1 SGHNT, CDR2 YYREEE (reference sequence). V lost 0 bases and J lost 7, with 10 bases in between. The CDR3 has 13 amino acids. In DNA form, the CDR3 reads TGTGCCAGCAGCTTGGAGAGGGTTGCTGGCTACACCTTC. This codes for CASSLERVAGYTF.

The rearrangement links TRBV15 to TRBJ1-5; D remains unclear. Germline V gives CDR1 LNHNV, CDR2 YYDKDF (reference sequence). The ends were cut back, 0 bases at V and 0 bases at J, with 9 bases in the middle. The CDR3 runs to 16 residues. In DNA form, the CDR3 reads TGTGCCACCAGCAGAGATCTTGGGGTTAGCAATCAGCCCCAGCATTTT. Translation: CATSRDLGVSNQPQHF.

The rearrangement joins TRBV27 to TRBJ2-5, with 8 bases that match TRBD1. The CDR3 length is 13 residues. J was trimmed by 5 bases and V by 6 bases; bases with no gene match: 5. Germline V gene data show CDR1 as MNHEY and CDR2 as SMNVEV (reference sequence). The CDR3 DNA is TGTGCCAGCAGCTGGACAGGGACGGAGACCCAGTACTTC. Its translation: CASSWTGTETQYF.

The rearrangement uses TRBV27 and TRBJ2-1, with 8 bases that match TRBD2. V lost 5 bases and J lost 0; bases outside the gene matches: 6. Looked up from germline, CDR1 is MNHEY and CDR2 is SMNVEV (reference sequence). The CDR3 extends over 16 amino acids. The CDR3 DNA follows: TGTGCCAGCAGTCCCGTCGGGGGGGGCTCCTACAATGAGCAGTTCTTC. As protein: CASSPVGGGSYNEQFF.

This chain joins TRBV5-5 and TRBJ2-7; the D gene is possibly TRBD1 (6 bases). Germline V gives CDR1 SGHKS, CDR2 YYEKEE (reference sequence). The V end lost 0 bases, the J end lost 3 bases, and 10 bases lay between the germline ends. The CDR3 extends over 14 amino acids. The chain's CDR3 is CASSLGGTLYEQYF. The CDR3 bases are TGTGCCAGCAGCTTGGGGGGGACACTCTACGAGCAGTACTTC. Supplemented by reference TRBV5-5 and TRBJ2-7, the full variable domain reads DAGVTQSPTHLIKTRGQQVTLRCSPISGHKSVSWYQQVLGQGPQFIFQYYEKEERGRGNFPDRFSARQFPNYSSELNVNALLLGDSALYLCASSLGGTLYEQYFGPGTRLTVT.

This chain connects TRBV19 to TRBJ1-3; unclear D gene. This CDR3 has 13 residues. The germline CDR1 and CDR2 sequences are LNHDA and SQIVND (reference sequence). The ends were cut back, 4 bases at V and 0 bases at J, with 4 bases in the middle. This CDR3 reads CASSTGSGNTIYF. DNA for the CDR3: TGTGCCAGTAGTACTGGCTCTGGAAACACCATATATTTT.

The V gene is TRBV6-5, the J gene TRBJ1-1; weak D call: TRBD1 (6 bases). The V end was cut by 4 bases, the J end by 6 bases, with 15 bases between. The CDR3 is 14 residues long. Germline V CDR1 and CDR2: MNHEY, SVGAGI. CDR3 bases: TGTGCCAGCAGTTCTAGGGGGTCAATTTCTGAAGCTTTCTTT. This codes for CASSSRGSISEAFF.

The rearrangement joins TRBV28 to TRBJ2-7; 10 nucleotides agree with TRBD1. Germline lookup yields CDR1 MDHEN and CDR2 SYDVKM. This CDR3 is built from 17 residues. The trim removed 4 bases at V and 2 bases at J, leaving 11 bases unmatched. CDR3 amino acids: CASSSLPGTGDPYEQYF. CDR3 coding DNA: TGTGCCAGCAGTTCCTTGCCCGGGACAGGGGACCCCTACGAGCAGTACTTC.

This sequence joins TRBV28 and TRBJ2-7; D is perhaps TRBD1 (6 bases). Germline-derived CDR1 and CDR2 are MDHEN and SYDVKM. The CDR3 is 16 residues long. The V and J ends lost 4 bases and 7 bases respectively, with 23 bases between them. As DNA, the CDR3 is TGTGCCAGCAGTTCCGCCTGGCAGGGGCCTTCAGGAGAGCAGTACTTC. Residues: CASSSAWQGPSGEQYF.

The V and J genes are TRBV5-4 and TRBJ2-3, with TRBD2 matching 7 bases. Trimming removed 4 bases from V and 2 bases from J; junction bases left unmatched: 10. The CDR3 loop spans 16 amino acids. Germline V lookup: CDR1 SGHNT, CDR2 YYREEE (reference sequence). The CDR3 DNA reads as TGTGCCAGCAGCGGCGGAGGGAGCGGGGTCACAGATACGCAGTATTTT. Its translation: CASSGGGSGVTDTQYF.

The chain combines TRBV24-1 with TRBJ2-7, with a weak D call TRBD2 (5 bases). V lost 5 bases and J lost 12, with 16 bases in between. This CDR3 region has 12 residues. CDR1 KGHDR and CDR2 SFDVKD come from the germline V gene. CDR3 in DNA: TGTGCCACCAGTGCCCTAGACCGGGAAGGGTACTTC. The encoded protein is CATSALDREGYF.

The V call is TRBV19, the J call TRBJ2-1, with 10 bases matching TRBD2. This CDR3 spans 15 amino acids. The germline CDR1 and CDR2 sequences are LNHDA and SQIVND (reference sequence). J gave up 3 bases and V 5 bases, and 4 bases lay outside the gene matches. CDR3 protein: CASSSPSGGYNEQFF. As DNA, the CDR3 is TGTGCCAGTAGTTCGCCTAGCGGGGGCTACAATGAGCAGTTCTTC. The entire variable domain, with the rest obtained from reference TRBV19 and TRBJ2-1, is as follows: DGGITQSPKYLFRKEGQNVTLSCEQNLNHDAMYWYRQDPGQGLRLIYYSQIVNDFQKGDIAEGYSVSREKKESFPLTVTSAQKNPTAFYLCASSSPSGGYNEQFFGPGTRLTVL.

The gene calls are TRBV18 and TRBJ2-1; 11 nucleotides agree with TRBD2. Per the germline V gene, CDR1 is KGHSH and CDR2 is LQKENI. CDR3 length equals 15 residues. Trimming took 4 bases from V and 6 from J; bases not matched to a gene: 5. The CDR3 nucleotides read TGTGCCAGCTCACTGGGACTAGCGGAATCCAATGAGCAGTTCTTC. As protein: CASSLGLAESNEQFF.

This clone was detected once. The chain has TRBV13 and TRBJ2-1; TRBD2 matches 12 bases. The CDR3 runs to 19 residues. Looked up from germline, CDR1 is PRHDT and CDR2 is FYEKMQ (reference sequence). V lost 3 bases to trimming and J lost 6 bases; unmatched junction nucleotides: 15. In DNA form, the CDR3 reads TGTGCCAGCAGCTTTAGGTCTAGCGGGAGGGGTTCTCTTGTCAATGAGCAGTTCTTC. Translated, it gives CASSFRSSGRGSLVNEQFF.

V is TRBV18 and J is TRBJ1-3, with D perhaps TRBD1 (5 bases). Germline CDR1 is KGHSH and CDR2 is LQKENI. Trimming shortened V by 3 bases and J by 0 bases, and 9 bases separated the two germline ends. CDR3 size: 15 residues. The CDR3 loop reads CASSPGLNSGNTIYF. The CDR3 nucleotides are TGTGCCAGCTCACCGGGACTGAACTCTGGAAACACCATATATTTT. The entire variable domain, with the rest obtained from reference TRBV18 and TRBJ1-3, is as follows: NAGVMQNPRHLVRRRGQEARLRCSPMKGHSHVYWYRQLPEEGLKFMVYLQKENIIDESGMPKERFSAEFPKEGPSILRIQQVVRGDSAAYFCASSPGLNSGNTIYFGEGSWLTVV.